This is a list of T cell receptor beta chains from one sample in a study of T-cell memory formation after mild COVID-19. TCRdb recomputed calls from the 5' RACE reads with MiXCR, one row per CDR3 protein. The sample yields 450,000 or so distinct CDR3 sequences, 20% to 25% seen once. The specimen sequenced was PBMCs or a T cell subset sorted from them (not recorded which). The receptors come from an adult woman who had mild COVID-19 (a few samples of this study predate the infection). Cell type and time point are not known. Each CDR3 is given with its conserved first and last residue. A D gene is named only where the DNA matches it firmly. Clone size appears in some rows only: once, few, many, or a class for an expanded clone.

J gene | clone size | D gene | V gene | CDR3 DNA | CDR3 protein
TRBJ2-2 | many | . | TRBV9 | TGTGCCAGCAGCCCTTTACAGGGGAACACCGGGGAGCTGTTTTTT | CASSPLQGNTGELFF
TRBJ1-4 | . | . | TRBV7-2 | TGTGCCAGCAGCCACTCCTCAGTGGACAACGAAAAACTGTTTTTT | CASSHSSVDNEKLFF
TRBJ1-6 | . | . | TRBV5-1 | TGCGCCAGCAGCCCGGACATGCGAAATTCACCCCTCCACTTT | CASSPDMRNSPLHF
TRBJ2-2 | few | TRBD2 | TRBV7-2 | TGTGCCAGCACCTCACGGGGCGGGAGAGGGACCGGGGAGCTGTTTTTT | CASTSRGGRGTGELFF
TRBJ2-5 | . | TRBD2 | TRBV20-1 | TGCAGTTTGTGGAGCGGGAAGTCGAAAGAGACCCAGTACTTC | CSLWSGKSKETQYF
TRBJ2-3 | many | TRBD1 | TRBV7-9 | TGTGCCAGCACCACAGGGGTGATCGGAGATACGCAGTATTTT | CASTTGVIGDTQYF
TRBJ2-3 | few | TRBD2 | TRBV4-3 | TGCGCCAGCAGCCAAGAGGGGAGTAGCGGGAGCGCAGATACGCAGTATTTT | CASSQEGSSGSADTQYF
TRBJ2-7 | few | . | TRBV6-2/TRBV6-3 | TGTGCCAGCAGCCGAAATACCTACGAGCAGTACTTC | CASSRNTYEQYF
TRBJ2-1 | few | TRBD2 | TRBV7-2 | TGTGCCAGCAGTGGCCGGACTAGCGGGGCTAACAATGAGCAGTTCTTC | CASSGRTSGANNEQFF
TRBJ2-7 | . | . | TRBV19 | TGTGCCAGTGCCTACGGGTCTGGCGAGCAGTACTTC | CASAYGSGEQYF